Presented here are 14 T cell receptor beta chains from one specimen sequenced in a study of T cells in Graves' hyperthyroidism and ophthalmopathy. TCR beta CDR3 regions were amplified from RNA transcripts. HTBI primers were employed in a first-round RT-PCR of the TCR CDR3. TCRdb reprocessed the multiplex PCR reads via MiXCR and lists one record per CDR3 protein. This sample has approximately 560,000 distinct CDR3 sequences; about a sixth occur once, and the top ten carry around 6.6%. The sample taken for sequencing was blood. These receptors all come from a woman aged 30 to 39 with Graves' hyperthyroidism.

This clonotype was recorded a few times. This rearrangement joins TRBV4-1 to TRBJ1-5, with a possible D match to TRBD1 (6 bases). Trimming shortened V by 4 bases and J by 5 bases, and 15 bases separated the two germline ends. Germline values: CDR1 MGHRA, CDR2 YSYEKL. This CDR3 is 15 amino acids long. The CDR3 nucleotides read TGCGCCAGCAGCCCACGAACAGGGCTGGATCAGCCCCAGCATTTT. Translating gives CASSPRTGLDQPQHF.

This clonotype appeared a few times. The CDR3 coding sequence is TGTGCCAGTAGTACTACTCCGGGAGGGCTGTCCTACAATGAGCAGTTCTTC. Residues: CASSTTPGGLSYNEQFF. The chain carries TRBV19 and TRBJ2-1; 8 nucleotides agree with TRBD2. V was clipped by 4 bases and J by 1 base; unmatched bases: 9. CDR1 is LNHDA, CDR2 SQIVND, per germline (reference sequence). The CDR3 is 17 amino acids.

This clonotype was found many times. The chain couples TRBV7-6 to TRBJ2-7; 7 bases match TRBD2. This CDR3 region has 13 residues. The germline gives CDR1 SGHVS, CDR2 FNYEAQ. With 5 bases clipped from V and 7 bases from J, the junction kept 8 bases outside the gene matches. In nucleotides, the CDR3 is TGTGCCAGCAGCCCCGCCGTGGGAGGGGAGCAGTACTTC. It specifies CASSPAVGGEQYF.

This clonotype has at least ten counts. The chain joins TRBV28 to TRBJ1-1; a possible D gene is TRBD1 (5 bases). CDR1 and CDR2 from the germline V gene are MDHEN and SYDVKM. This CDR3 contains 13 residues. Trimming took 7 bases from V and 1 from J, leaving 10 bases between them. As DNA, the CDR3 is TGTGCCAGCAATACCGGGACGAACACTGAAGCTTTCTTT. This encodes CASNTGTNTEAFF. The full variable domain, its missing parts supplied by reference TRBV28 and TRBJ1-1, is DVKVTQSSRYLVKRTGEKVFLECVQDMDHENMFWYRQDPGLGLRLIYFSYDVKMKEKGDIPEGYSVSREKKERFSLILESASTNQTSMYLCASNTGTNTEAFFGQGTRLTVV.

This clonotype was picked up many times. The chain recombines TRBV30 with TRBJ2-1; maybe TRBD2 (5 bases). This CDR3 is 14 amino acids long. Germline V lookup: CDR1 GTSNPN, CDR2 SVGIG (reference sequence). V was pared by 1 base and J by 0 bases, with 7 bases between. The CDR3, as DNA: TGTGCCTGGAGTGATGGGAGCTCCTACAATGAGCAGTTCTTC. Residues: CAWSDGSSYNEQFF.

Ten or more counts support this clonotype. The chain uses TRBV28 and TRBJ2-5, with TRBD1 matching 12 bases. There are 16 residues in the CDR3. Trimming took 3 bases from V and 4 from J; bases not matched to a gene: 6. The germline V gene has CDR1 MDHEN and CDR2 SYDVKM. CDR3 loop: CASSFGTGGKGETQYF. CDR3 DNA sequence: TGTGCCAGCAGTTTCGGGACAGGGGGCAAAGGAGAGACCCAGTACTTC. Supplemented by reference TRBV28 and TRBJ2-5, the full variable domain reads DVKVTQSSRYLVKRTGEKVFLECVQDMDHENMFWYRQDPGLGLRLIYFSYDVKMKEKGDIPEGYSVSREKKERFSLILESASTNQTSMYLCASSFGTGGKGETQYFGPGTRLLVL.

This clonotype was counted at least ten times. V gene TRBV20-1 combines with J gene TRBJ2-1; 10 bases agree with TRBD2. The CDR3 totals 15 residues. The germline CDR1 and CDR2 sequences are DFQATT and SNEGSKA (reference sequence). V shed 4 bases and J 0 bases; nucleotides not matched to a gene: 3. The CDR3 region is CSATRTSGSYNEQFF. CDR3 coding DNA: TGCAGTGCTACAAGGACTAGCGGCTCCTACAATGAGCAGTTCTTC.

V is TRBV4-1 and J is TRBJ2-1, with TRBD2 matching over 7 bases. CDR3 length: 15 residues. V lost 0 bases to trimming and J lost 4 bases; unmatched junction nucleotides: 3. CDR1 is MGHRA and CDR2 is YSYEKL in the germline V gene. The CDR3 nucleotides read TGCGCCAGCAGCCAAGATCCAGCGGGATACAATGAGCAGTTCTTC. Its translation is CASSQDPAGYNEQFF.

The table lists this clonotype with many counts. V is TRBV5-1 and J is TRBJ2-1; D might be TRBD1 (5 bases). V lost 2 bases and J lost 7, with 10 bases in between. This CDR3 is 13 amino acids long. CDR1 SGHRS and CDR2 YFSETQ come from the germline V gene. CDR3 loop: CASSLQVGNEQFF. CDR3 in DNA: TGCGCCAGCAGCTTACAGGTTGGGAATGAGCAGTTCTTC.

V and J are TRBV9 and TRBJ2-2, with D unresolved. CDR3 length equals 16 residues. Germline lookup yields CDR1 SGDLS and CDR2 YYNGEE. Between the trimmed V and J ends, which lost 2 bases and 2 bases, there was a span of 13 bases. The CDR3 region has the DNA TGTGCCAGCAGCGTTAGGGCTTTGACCAACACCGGGGAGCTGTTTTTT. Its protein is CASSVRALTNTGELFF.

This clonotype appeared a few times. The rearrangement links TRBV4-1 to TRBJ2-1; 9 bases are a match to TRBD2. CDR1 is MGHRA and CDR2 is YSYEKL in the germline V gene. With V trimmed by 4 bases and J by 0 bases, 10 bases remained unmatched. The CDR3 totals 18 residues. The CDR3 bases are TGCGCCAGCAGCCTTGGGACTAGCCCAACCTTCTCCTACAATGAGCAGTTCTTC. Its protein product is CASSLGTSPTFSYNEQFF.

The genes are TRBV5-1 and TRBJ2-1; D is possibly TRBD1 or TRBD2 (5 bases each). Trimming cost V 0 bases and J 0 bases, with 10 bases left between them. Germline CDR1 reads SGHRS; CDR2 reads YFSETQ. This CDR3 has 16 residues. The CDR3 loop is CASSLVGAFSYNEQFF. In nucleotides, the CDR3 is TGCGCCAGCAGCTTGGTCGGGGCTTTCTCCTACAATGAGCAGTTCTTC.

This clonotype appeared a few times. This chain connects TRBV3-1 to TRBJ1-1; D remains ambiguous. The CDR3 totals 17 residues. V was trimmed by 0 bases and J by 4 bases, leaving 18 bases between them. Germline lookup yields CDR1 LGHDT and CDR2 YNNKEL (reference sequence). The CDR3 loop reads CASSQEAARKTTTEAFF. In DNA form, the CDR3 reads TGTGCCAGCAGCCAAGAGGCGGCGCGGAAGACCACCACTGAAGCTTTCTTT.

The chain employs TRBV24-1 and TRBJ1-5; TRBD1 matches 8 bases. Germline V gene sequence: CDR1 KGHDR, CDR2 SFDVKD. This CDR3 is built from 16 residues. Trimming cost V 3 bases and J 3 bases; bases outside gene matches: 6. The CDR3 sequence: CATSDGQGGDNQPQHF. In nucleotides, the CDR3 is TGTGCCACCAGTGATGGACAGGGAGGCGACAATCAGCCCCAGCATTTT.